These 18 T cell receptor beta chains were sequenced from one sample in a study of T cell responses to AZD1222 COVID-19 vaccine. The assay was immunoSEQ multiplex PCR, and TCRdb's table has in-frame clones only and misses some. The sample has roughly 200,000 clones; roughly 88% are singletons. This sample comprised peripheral blood, obtained on day 0 of AZD1222 vaccination. These receptors came from an adult in good health.

The rearrangement joins TRBV19 to TRBJ1-5; D ambiguous. The CDR3 sequence is 12 residues long. In germline, CDR1 is LNHDA, CDR2 SQIVND (reference sequence). V lost 3 bases and J lost 9, with 9 bases in between. The CDR3 here is CASSIRPGPQHF. In DNA, the CDR3 is TGTGCCAGTAGTATTCGCCCGGGGCCCCAGCATTTT.

This chain joins TRBV13 and TRBJ2-1; D remains unclear. Trimming shortened V by 6 bases and J by 4 bases, and 10 bases separated the two germline ends. This CDR3 has 13 amino acids. Germline V gene sequence: CDR1 PRHDT, CDR2 FYEKMQ (reference sequence). CDR3 DNA: TGTGCCAGCAGTAAACTTACGTACAATGAGCAGTTCTTC. As protein: CASSKLTYNEQFF.

J is TRBJ2-6 and V is TRBV12-3 or TRBV12-4; D call uncertain. The germline V and J ends were trimmed by 8 bases and 0 bases, with 5 bases remaining between them. The length of the CDR3 is 13 residues. This CDR3 reads CASSDSGANVLTF. The CDR3 DNA reads TGTGCCAGCTCAGACTCTGGGGCCAACGTCCTGACTTTC.

This clone has a single count. The rearrangement links TRBV2 to TRBJ1-5, with 9 positions matching TRBD1. CDR3 length equals 13 residues. V lost 6 bases to trimming and J lost 6 bases; unmatched junction nucleotides: 3. Per the germline V gene, CDR1 is SNHLY and CDR2 is FYNNEI. CDR3 residues: CASRQGAPQPQHF. CDR3 nucleotide sequence: TGTGCCAGCAGACAGGGGGCACCTCAGCCCCAGCATTTT.

The CDR3 nucleotides read TGTGCCAGCAGTTACTCGATGGGGATAACTAATGAAAAACTGTTTTTT. Translated: CASSYSMGITNEKLFF. J is TRBJ1-4 and V is TRBV6-5; no firm D call. Germline V gene data show CDR1 as MNHEY and CDR2 as SVGAGI. V gave up 0 bases and J gave up 1 base, with 9 bases separating them. This CDR3 has 16 amino acids.

This chain links TRBV11-2 with TRBJ1-2, with D tentatively TRBD1 (6 bases). Trimming pared 2 bases from V and 8 bases from J, leaving 18 bases between. This CDR3 is 15 amino acids long. Germline V gene lookup returns CDR1 SGHAT and CDR2 FQNNGV. The CDR3, as DNA: TGTGCCAGCAGCTTAAACCGCAGGGGATCGGGGGGCTACACCTTC. As protein: CASSLNRRGSGGYTF. The full variable domain, rest sourced from reference TRBV11-2 and TRBJ1-2, is EAGVAQSPRYKIIEKRQSVAFWCNPISGHATLYWYQQILGQGPKLLIQFQNNGVVDDSQLPKDRFSAERLKGVDSTLKIQPAKLEDSAVYLCASSLNRRGSGGYTFGSGTRLTVV.

The rearrangement links TRBV3-1 (or the pseudogene TRBV3-2) to TRBJ1-2; D possibly corresponds to TRBD1 (6 bases). Germline V gene sequence: CDR1 LGHDT, CDR2 YNNKEL (reference sequence). V was clipped by 0 bases and J by 0 bases, with 17 bases between them. The CDR3 has 18 residues. This CDR3 is CASSQEEGWGQTNYGYTF. The CDR3 nucleotides read TGTGCCAGCAGCCAAGAAGAGGGGTGGGGGCAAACTAACTATGGCTACACCTTC.

The chain carries TRBV3-1 (or the pseudogene TRBV3-2) and TRBJ2-2, with D possibly being TRBD2 (6 bases). Germline values: CDR1 LGHDT, CDR2 YNNKEL (reference sequence). With 4 bases removed from V and 7 bases from J, the gap between germline ends came to 19 bases. The CDR3 loop spans 16 amino acids. The CDR3 DNA sequence: TGTGCCAGCAGCCGAACTGGACTAAGAGATGACGGGGAGCTGTTTTTT. This encodes CASSRTGLRDDGELFF.

Only a few counts were recorded for this clone. The chain carries TRBV11-2 and TRBJ1-1; D is ambiguous. Germline values: CDR1 SGHAT, CDR2 FQNNGV. Between the trimmed V and J ends, which lost 2 bases and 1 base, there was a span of 5 bases. The CDR3 is 13 residues long. CDR3 nucleotide sequence: TGTGCCAGCAGCTTAAAGGGGAACACTGAAGCTTTCTTT. Translation: CASSLKGNTEAFF.

This clone has only a few counts. J is TRBJ2-2 and V is TRBV9; the match to TRBD2 covers 7 bases. CDR3 length: 16 residues. The V gene's germline CDR1 is SGDLS and CDR2 YYNGEE. With V trimmed by 0 bases and J by 1 base, 3 bases remained unmatched. The CDR3 sequence is CASSVGRGRNTGELFF. The DNA for the CDR3 is TGTGCCAGCAGCGTAGGGCGGGGGAGGAACACCGGGGAGCTGTTTTTT.

This chain links TRBV5-1 with TRBJ1-3; no clear D gene. The CDR3 totals 14 residues. Germline lookup yields CDR1 SGHRS and CDR2 YFSETQ. The V end was cut by 4 bases, the J end by 0 bases, with 8 bases between. The CDR3 protein is CASSPPTSGNTIYF. CDR3 nucleotides: TGCGCCAGCAGCCCCCCGACCTCTGGAAACACCATATATTTT.

The chain combines TRBV27 with TRBJ1-5; no clear D. Deletions cut 8 bases from V and 7 bases from J, with 24 bases between. This CDR3 comprises 16 residues. Germline assignment: CDR1 MNHEY and CDR2 SMNVEV (reference sequence). The CDR3 spells CASRAGLVGEGQPQHF. The CDR3 DNA reads as TGTGCCAGCCGTGCCGGCCTCGTCGGGGAAGGACAGCCCCAGCATTTT.

The chain uses TRBV2 and TRBJ2-2; D is undetermined. The length of the CDR3 is 14 residues. Germline lookup yields CDR1 SNHLY and CDR2 FYNNEI. Deletions cut 3 bases from V and 1 base from J, with 6 bases between. CDR3 coding DNA: TGTGCCAGCAGTGACGGAAAGAACACCGGGGAGCTGTTTTTT. Amino acids: CASSDGKNTGELFF.

The chain is built from TRBV30 and TRBJ1-4; 7 bases are a match to TRBD1. The CDR3 runs to 14 residues. With 0 bases clipped from V and 6 bases from J, the junction kept 4 bases outside the gene matches. The germline V gene encodes CDR1 GTSNPN and CDR2 SVGIG (reference sequence). For the CDR3, the DNA is TGTGCCTGGAGTGTACGCAGGGGGGATGAAAAACTGTTTTTT. This gives the protein CAWSVRRGDEKLFF.

V gene TRBV15 combines with J gene TRBJ1-4; no clear D gene. This CDR3 has 11 residues. Germline V gene sequence: CDR1 LNHNV, CDR2 YYDKDF (reference sequence). Trimming removed 5 bases from V and 8 bases from J, with 6 bases in between. The CDR3 sequence is CATSGGEKLFF. CDR3 coding DNA: TGTGCCACCAGCGGAGGGGAAAAACTGTTTTTT.

CDR3 sequence (DNA): TGTGCCAGCAATCCGAGGGTAAACACCGGGGAGCTGTTTTTT. This sequence encodes CASNPRVNTGELFF. This chain joins TRBV2 and TRBJ2-2, with TRBD2 as a possible D gene (5 bases). Germline V gene sequence: CDR1 SNHLY, CDR2 FYNNEI. This CDR3 has 14 amino acids. Trimming stripped 7 bases from V and 2 bases from J, with 11 bases between.

The chain is built from TRBV2 and TRBJ1-5, with 8 positions matching TRBD1. The CDR3 is 13 residues long. Trimming took 8 bases from V and 10 from J; bases not matched to a gene: 10. In germline, CDR1 is SNHLY, CDR2 FYNNEI. The CDR3 region has the DNA TGTGCCAGCCGGGGTTCGGGGACAGGTCCCCAGCATTTT. Amino acid sequence: CASRGSGTGPQHF. The full variable domain, with the rest looked up from reference TRBV2 and TRBJ1-5, is EPEVTQTPSHQVTQMGQEVILRCVPISNHLYFYWYRQILGQKVEFLVSFYNNEISEKSEIFDDQFSVERPDGSNFTLKIRSTKLEDSAMYFCASRGSGTGPQHFGDGTRLSIL.

The chain combines TRBV7-3 with TRBJ2-5; no clear D gene. V dropped 4 bases and J dropped 5 bases, with 11 bases sitting between them. The CDR3 length is 13 residues. Germline assignment: CDR1 SGHTA and CDR2 FQGTGA. CDR3 region: CASSSKDRETQYF. The CDR3 DNA follows: TGTGCCAGCAGCTCGAAGGATAGGGAGACCCAGTACTTC.